Presented here are 17 T cell receptor beta chains from one specimen sequenced in a study of T cells in localized non-small cell lung cancer. The assay was immunoSEQ multiplex PCR, and TCRdb's table has in-frame clones only and misses some. The sample shows 5,600 or so clones, roughly 28% of them seen only once. The material was lung tumor tissue, obtained before any cancer treatment. These receptor sequences come from a female donor older than 55 with stage I lung adenocarcinoma.

This clone was seen a few times. The gene calls are TRBV15 and TRBJ1-1; D gene unclear. The CDR3 totals 14 residues. The germline CDR1 and CDR2 sequences are LNHNV and YYDKDF (reference sequence). V dropped 3 bases and J dropped 6 bases, with 14 bases sitting between them. Here the CDR3 reads CATSRRGSGAEAFF. CDR3 nucleotides: TGTGCCACCAGCAGGCGAGGGTCAGGCGCTGAAGCTTTCTTT.

V and J are TRBV19 and TRBJ2-1, with D hard to call. V lost 6 bases, J lost 0 bases, and 15 bases lay in between. Per germline, CDR1 LNHDA and CDR2 SQIVND (reference sequence). The CDR3 totals 16 residues. CDR3 sequence (DNA): TGTGCCAGTAGCAACCCCCTTTTGGGCTCCTACAATGAGCAGTTCTTC. Translation gives CASSNPLLGSYNEQFF.

V and J are TRBV13 and TRBJ2-5, with D tentatively TRBD1 (5 bases). Germline assignment: CDR1 PRHDT and CDR2 FYEKMQ (reference sequence). This CDR3 has 14 amino acids. V was trimmed by 0 bases and J by 4 bases, leaving 9 bases between them. The DNA for the CDR3 is TGTGCCAGCAGCTTAGGGCCCCAGGGAGAGACCCAGTACTTC. It translates to CASSLGPQGETQYF.

This chain connects TRBV18 to TRBJ2-7; D possibly matches TRBD1 or TRBD2 (5 bases each). The V end was cut by 6 bases, the J end by 6 bases, with 18 bases between. This CDR3 contains 14 residues. Per the germline V gene, CDR1 is KGHSH and CDR2 is LQKENI. This CDR3 is CASSLGDSRGEQYF. As DNA, the CDR3 is TGTGCCAGCTCTCTGGGGGATTCTAGAGGCGAGCAGTACTTC.

This clone was seen a handful of times. The J gene is TRBJ1-1, the V gene TRBV11-3; no clear D gene. Between the trimmed V and J ends, which lost 4 bases and 3 bases, there was a span of 18 bases. The length of the CDR3 is 16 residues. Germline CDR1 reads SGHNT; CDR2 reads YENEEA. The chain's CDR3 is CASSYSWRRVDTEAFF. In DNA form, the CDR3 reads TGTGCCAGCAGCTACTCGTGGAGGAGGGTGGACACTGAAGCTTTCTTT. The whole variable domain, filled in from reference TRBV11-3 and TRBJ1-1, reads EAGVVQSPRYKIIEKKQPVAFWCNPISGHNTLYWYLQNLGQGPELLIRYENEEAVDDSQLPKDRFSAERLKGVDSTLKIQPAELGDSAVYLCASSYSWRRVDTEAFFGQGTRLTVV.

In this sample, this clone is medium-sized. The rearrangement uses TRBV11-3 and TRBJ2-2; TRBD2 aligns across 9 bases. V lost 6 bases and J lost 6; bases outside the gene matches: 8. CDR3 length: 15 amino acids. Germline CDR1 and CDR2: SGHNT and YENEEA. The CDR3 here is CASRPGTSRAGELFF. The CDR3 nucleotides read TGTGCCAGCAGACCCGGGACTAGCAGGGCCGGGGAGCTGTTTTTT. The full variable domain, its missing parts supplied by reference TRBV11-3 and TRBJ2-2, is EAGVVQSPRYKIIEKKQPVAFWCNPISGHNTLYWYLQNLGQGPELLIRYENEEAVDDSQLPKDRFSAERLKGVDSTLKIQPAELGDSAVYLCASRPGTSRAGELFFGEGSRLTVL.

The V and J genes are TRBV6-8 and TRBJ2-7, with 10 bases aligning to TRBD1. V shed 2 bases and J 5 bases; nucleotides not matched to a gene: 9. Germline CDR1 MNHGY, CDR2 SAAAGT. The length of the CDR3 is 16 residues. The CDR3 region is CASSYLYRDRGHEQYF. In DNA form, the CDR3 reads TGTGCCAGCAGTTACCTATACCGGGACAGGGGCCACGAGCAGTACTTC.

This clone turned up a few times. This rearrangement joins TRBV9 to TRBJ2-7; D gene uncertain. V lost 5 bases and J 0 bases, leaving 9 bases between the germline ends. Looked up from germline, CDR1 is SGDLS and CDR2 is YYNGEE. The CDR3 loop spans 13 amino acids. The DNA of the CDR3 is TGTGCCAGCAGGACCGGGTACTCCTACGAGCAGTACTTC. This translates into CASRTGYSYEQYF.

The rearrangement links TRBV28 to TRBJ2-1; D unresolved. The germline V gene has CDR1 MDHEN and CDR2 SYDVKM. The CDR3 runs 12 residues. V gave up 2 bases and J gave up 8 bases, with 7 bases separating them. The CDR3 spells CASSLIGYEQFF. DNA of the CDR3: TGTGCCAGCAGTTTAATAGGGTATGAGCAGTTCTTC.

This chain uses TRBV11-3 with TRBJ1-1; D may be TRBD1 (5 bases). Germline V gene sequence: CDR1 SGHNT, CDR2 YENEEA. The CDR3 length is 15 residues. V lost 2 bases and J 1 base, leaving 11 bases between the germline ends. Here the CDR3 DNA reads TGTGCCAGCAGCTTAAGAGCGGGGACGAACACTGAAGCTTTCTTT. Translation gives CASSLRAGTNTEAFF.

This chain connects TRBV18 to TRBJ1-1, with D maybe TRBD1 (5 bases). The CDR3 loop spans 15 amino acids. Germline CDR1 reads KGHSH; CDR2 reads LQKENI. V was pared by 3 bases and J by 1 base, with 12 bases between. DNA of the CDR3: TGTGCCAGCTCACCCAGGGCCTTTAGGAACACTGAAGCTTTCTTT. Amino acids: CASSPRAFRNTEAFF.

This clone was counted only a few times. Other DNA sequences in this sample translate to the same CDR3. The V call is TRBV6-8, the J call TRBJ2-7; 10 bases match TRBD1. Trimming took 5 bases from V and 2 from J; bases not matched to a gene: 6. CDR1 and CDR2 (germline): MNHGY, SAAAGT. The CDR3 consists of 15 residues. The CDR3 nucleotides read TGTGCCAGCAGTCCACGACAGGGGGCCGCCTACGAGCAGTACTTC. It translates to CASSPRQGAAYEQYF.

The V and J genes are TRBV6-8 and TRBJ2-7; 9 nucleotides agree with TRBD2. CDR1 is MNHGY and CDR2 is SAAAGT in the germline V gene. V shed 6 bases and J 7 bases; nucleotides not matched to a gene: 10. The CDR3 totals 14 residues. The CDR3 coding sequence is TGTGCCAGCAGGACTAGCGGCCAAGTGGGTGAGCAGTACTTC. This gives the protein CASRTSGQVGEQYF.

The chain has TRBV6-8 and TRBJ2-5; tentative D call: TRBD1 (8 bases). The CDR3 is 15 amino acids. Germline V lookup: CDR1 MNHGY, CDR2 SAAAGT. V was pared by 5 bases and J by 7 bases, with 20 bases between. This CDR3 reads CASSPEPTGEGTQYF. CDR3 nucleotides: TGTGCCAGCAGTCCCGAGCCGACAGGGGAGGGGACCCAGTACTTC.

The chain uses TRBV6-8 and TRBJ1-2, with D perhaps TRBD1 (6 bases). Germline V CDR1 and CDR2: MNHGY, SAAAGT. The CDR3 is 14 amino acids. Trimming shortened V by 6 bases and J by 6 bases, and 17 bases separated the two germline ends. The CDR3 DNA follows: TGTGCCAGCAGCCGGAACCAGGGGTGGGATGGCTACACCTTC. Its protein product is CASSRNQGWDGYTF.

A few counts support this clone. The V call is TRBV11-3, the J call TRBJ2-7; 7 positions match TRBD1. The germline CDR1 and CDR2 sequences are SGHNT and YENEEA. The CDR3 covers 15 residues. V gave up 4 bases and J gave up 0 bases; unmatched junction bases: 6. The CDR3 protein is CASSSNRDSSYEQYF. The CDR3 DNA sequence: TGTGCCAGCAGCTCGAACCGGGACAGCTCCTACGAGCAGTACTTC. The entire variable domain, with the rest obtained from reference TRBV11-3 and TRBJ2-7, is as follows: EAGVVQSPRYKIIEKKQPVAFWCNPISGHNTLYWYLQNLGQGPELLIRYENEEAVDDSQLPKDRFSAERLKGVDSTLKIQPAELGDSAVYLCASSSNRDSSYEQYFGPGTRLTVT.

By sample share, this clone is medium-sized (0.01 to 0.1%). The V gene is TRBV15, the J gene TRBJ2-5; 8 bases fit TRBD1. Germline V lookup: CDR1 LNHNV, CDR2 YYDKDF (reference sequence). The length of the CDR3 is 14 residues. The V gene end was trimmed by 5 bases and the J gene end by 6 bases; junction bases not matched to a gene: 8. The CDR3 coding sequence is TGTGCCACCAGCTTTGGACAGGGTGGGCAGACCCAGTACTTC. Residues: CATSFGQGGQTQYF.